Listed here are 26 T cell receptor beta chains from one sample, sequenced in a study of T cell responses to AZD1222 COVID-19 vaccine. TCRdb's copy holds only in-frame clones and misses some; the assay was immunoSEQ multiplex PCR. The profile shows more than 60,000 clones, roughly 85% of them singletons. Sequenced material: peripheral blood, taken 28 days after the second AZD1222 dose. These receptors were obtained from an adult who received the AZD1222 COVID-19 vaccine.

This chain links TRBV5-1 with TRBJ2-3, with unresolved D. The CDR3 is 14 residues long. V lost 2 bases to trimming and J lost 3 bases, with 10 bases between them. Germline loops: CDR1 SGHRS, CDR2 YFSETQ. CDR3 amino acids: CASSFNQLTDTQYF. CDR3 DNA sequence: TGCGCCAGCAGCTTCAATCAGTTGACAGATACGCAGTATTTT. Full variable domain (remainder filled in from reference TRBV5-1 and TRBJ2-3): KAGVTQTPRYLIKTRGQQVTLSCSPISGHRSVSWYQQTPGQGLQFLFEYFSETQRNKGNFPGRFSGRQFSNSRSEMNVSTLELGDSALYLCASSFNQLTDTQYFGPGTRLTVL.

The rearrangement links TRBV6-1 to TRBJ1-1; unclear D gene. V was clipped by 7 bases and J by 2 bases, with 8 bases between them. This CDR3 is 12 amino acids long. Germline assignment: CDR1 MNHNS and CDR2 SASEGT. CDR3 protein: CASTRSNTEAFF. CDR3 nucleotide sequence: TGTGCCAGCACGAGGAGTAACACTGAAGCTTTCTTT.

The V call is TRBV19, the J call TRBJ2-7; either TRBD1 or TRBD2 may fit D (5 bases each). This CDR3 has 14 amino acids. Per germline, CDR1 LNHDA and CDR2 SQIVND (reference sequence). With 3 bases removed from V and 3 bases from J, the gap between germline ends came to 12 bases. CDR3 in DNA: TGTGCCAGTAGTATGTCCGGGACCTTCTACGAGCAGTACTTC. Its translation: CASSMSGTFYEQYF.

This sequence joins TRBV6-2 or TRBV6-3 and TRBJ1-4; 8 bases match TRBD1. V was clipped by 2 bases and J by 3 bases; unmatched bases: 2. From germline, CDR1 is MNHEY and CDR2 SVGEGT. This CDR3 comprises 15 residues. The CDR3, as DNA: TGTGCCAGCAGTTACGAGACAGGGGCTAATGAAAAACTGTTTTTT. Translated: CASSYETGANEKLFF.

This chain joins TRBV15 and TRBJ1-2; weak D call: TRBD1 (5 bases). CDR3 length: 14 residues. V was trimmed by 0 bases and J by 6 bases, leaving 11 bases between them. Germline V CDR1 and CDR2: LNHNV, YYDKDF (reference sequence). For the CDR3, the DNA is TGTGCCACCAGCAGAGATTCAGGGTCGGATGGCTACACCTTC. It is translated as CATSRDSGSDGYTF. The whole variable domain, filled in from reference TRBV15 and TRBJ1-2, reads DAMVIQNPRYQVTQFGKPVTLSCSQTLNHNVMYWYQQKSSQAPKLLFHYYDKDFNNEADTPDNFQSRRPNTSFCFLDIRSPGLGDTAMYLCATSRDSGSDGYTFGSGTRLTVV.

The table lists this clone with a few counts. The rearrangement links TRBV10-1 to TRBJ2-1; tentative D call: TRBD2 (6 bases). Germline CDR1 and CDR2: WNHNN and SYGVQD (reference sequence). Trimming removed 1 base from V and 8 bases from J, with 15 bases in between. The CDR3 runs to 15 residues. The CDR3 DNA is TGCGCCAGCAGTGAGTTCCGGGAGAAATTCGATGAGCAGTTCTTC. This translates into CASSEFREKFDEQFF.

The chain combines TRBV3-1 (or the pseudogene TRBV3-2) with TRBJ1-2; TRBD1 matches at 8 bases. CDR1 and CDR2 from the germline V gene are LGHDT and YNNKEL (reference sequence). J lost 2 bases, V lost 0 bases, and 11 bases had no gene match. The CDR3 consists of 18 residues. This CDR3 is CASSQDPRYRGCNYGYTF. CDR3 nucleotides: TGTGCCAGCAGCCAAGATCCGCGTTACAGGGGGTGCAACTATGGCTACACCTTC.

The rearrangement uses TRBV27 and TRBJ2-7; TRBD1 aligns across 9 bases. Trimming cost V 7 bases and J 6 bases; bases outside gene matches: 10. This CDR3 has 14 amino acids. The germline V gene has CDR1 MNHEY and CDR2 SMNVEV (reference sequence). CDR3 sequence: CASNPGTGRFEQYF. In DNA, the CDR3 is TGTGCCAGCAACCCCGGGACAGGGAGGTTCGAGCAGTACTTC.

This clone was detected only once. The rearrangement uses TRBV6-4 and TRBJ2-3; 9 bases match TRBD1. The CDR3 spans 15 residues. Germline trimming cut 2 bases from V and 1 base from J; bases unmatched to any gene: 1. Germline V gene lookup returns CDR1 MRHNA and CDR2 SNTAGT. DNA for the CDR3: TGTGCCAGCAGTGACACAGGGGGCGGCACAGATACGCAGTATTTT. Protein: CASSDTGGGTDTQYF.

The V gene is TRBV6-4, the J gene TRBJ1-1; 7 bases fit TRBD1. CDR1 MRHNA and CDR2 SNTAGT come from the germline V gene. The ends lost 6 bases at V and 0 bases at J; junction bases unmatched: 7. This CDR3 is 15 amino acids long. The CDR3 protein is CASRAEGQLNTEAFF. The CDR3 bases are TGTGCCAGCAGAGCCGAGGGACAGCTGAACACTGAAGCTTTCTTT.

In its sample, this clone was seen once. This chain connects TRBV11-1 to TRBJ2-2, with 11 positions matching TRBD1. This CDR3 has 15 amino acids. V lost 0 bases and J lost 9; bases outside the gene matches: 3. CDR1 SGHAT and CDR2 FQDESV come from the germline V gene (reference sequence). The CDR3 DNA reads TGTGCCAGCAGCTTAGCCCGGACAGGGGGCCGGGAGCTGTTTTTT. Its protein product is CASSLARTGGRELFF.

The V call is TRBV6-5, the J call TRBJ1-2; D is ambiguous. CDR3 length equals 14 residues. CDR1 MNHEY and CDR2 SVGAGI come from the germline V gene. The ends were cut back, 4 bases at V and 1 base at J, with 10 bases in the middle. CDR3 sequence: CASSLGSINYGYTF. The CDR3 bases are TGTGCCAGCAGTTTGGGCAGCATTAACTATGGCTACACCTTC.

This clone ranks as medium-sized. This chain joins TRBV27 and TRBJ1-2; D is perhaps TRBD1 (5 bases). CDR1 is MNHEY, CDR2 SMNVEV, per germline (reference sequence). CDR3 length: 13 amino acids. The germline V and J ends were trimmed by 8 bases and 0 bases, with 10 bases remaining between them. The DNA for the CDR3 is TGTGCCAGCGGTCTGGGGCCTAACTATGGCTACACCTTC. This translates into CASGLGPNYGYTF.

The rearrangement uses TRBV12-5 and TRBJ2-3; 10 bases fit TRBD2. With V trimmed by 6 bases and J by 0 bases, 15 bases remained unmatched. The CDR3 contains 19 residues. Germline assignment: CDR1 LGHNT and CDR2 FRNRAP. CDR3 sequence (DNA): TGTGCTAGTGGAAGAAGACTCGCCGGACTAGCGGAAAGCACAGATACGCAGTATTTT. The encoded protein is CASGRRLAGLAESTDTQYF.

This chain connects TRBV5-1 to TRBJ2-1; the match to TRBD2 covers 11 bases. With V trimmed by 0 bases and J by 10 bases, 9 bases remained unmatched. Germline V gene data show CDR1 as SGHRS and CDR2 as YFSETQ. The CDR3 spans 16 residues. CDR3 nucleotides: TGCGCCAGCAGCTTGGCGTCACTAGCGGGAGTTGAAGAGCAGTTCTTC. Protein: CASSLASLAGVEEQFF.

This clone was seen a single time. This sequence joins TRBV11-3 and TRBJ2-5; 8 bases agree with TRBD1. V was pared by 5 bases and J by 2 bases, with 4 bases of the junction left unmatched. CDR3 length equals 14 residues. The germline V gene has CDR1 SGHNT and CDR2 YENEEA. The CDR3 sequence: CASSAGTGQETQYF. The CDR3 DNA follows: TGTGCCAGCAGCGCTGGGACAGGTCAAGAGACCCAGTACTTC.

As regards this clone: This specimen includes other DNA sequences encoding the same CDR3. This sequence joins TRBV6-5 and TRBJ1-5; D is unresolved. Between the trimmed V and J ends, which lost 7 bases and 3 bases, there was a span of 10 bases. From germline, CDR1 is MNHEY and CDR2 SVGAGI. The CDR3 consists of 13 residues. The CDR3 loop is CASKQGFNQPQHF. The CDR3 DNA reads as TGTGCCAGCAAGCAAGGCTTCAATCAGCCCCAGCATTTT.

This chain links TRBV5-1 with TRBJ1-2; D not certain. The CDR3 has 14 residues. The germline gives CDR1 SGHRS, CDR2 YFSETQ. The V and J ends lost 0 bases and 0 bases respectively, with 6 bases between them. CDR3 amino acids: CASSLDSPNYGYTF. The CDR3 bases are TGCGCCAGCAGCTTGGACAGCCCTAACTATGGCTACACCTTC.

The CDR3 reads CASTSSTDTQYF. The CDR3 DNA follows: TGTGCCAGCACTTCATCCACAGATACGCAGTATTTT. The chain employs TRBV11-2 and TRBJ2-3; the D is unclear. Per the germline V gene, CDR1 is SGHAT and CDR2 is FQNNGV. This CDR3 region has 12 residues. The V end was cut by 7 bases, the J end by 2 bases, with 7 bases between. The whole variable domain, remainder taken from reference TRBV11-2 and TRBJ2-3, is EAGVAQSPRYKIIEKRQSVAFWCNPISGHATLYWYQQILGQGPKLLIQFQNNGVVDDSQLPKDRFSAERLKGVDSTLKIQPAKLEDSAVYLCASTSSTDTQYFGPGTRLTVL.

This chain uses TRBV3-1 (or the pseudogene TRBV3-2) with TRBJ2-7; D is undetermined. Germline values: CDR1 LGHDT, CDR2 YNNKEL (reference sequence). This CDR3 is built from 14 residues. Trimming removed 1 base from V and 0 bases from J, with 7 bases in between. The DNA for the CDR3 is TGTGCCAGCAGCCAAGGATCCGCCTCCTACGAGCAGTACTTC. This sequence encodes CASSQGSASYEQYF.

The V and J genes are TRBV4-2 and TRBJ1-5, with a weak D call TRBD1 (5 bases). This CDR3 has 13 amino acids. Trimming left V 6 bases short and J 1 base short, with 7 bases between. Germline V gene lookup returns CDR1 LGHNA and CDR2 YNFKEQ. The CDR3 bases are TGTGCCAGCAGTGACAGCAGCAATCAGCCCCAGCATTTT. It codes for CASSDSSNQPQHF.

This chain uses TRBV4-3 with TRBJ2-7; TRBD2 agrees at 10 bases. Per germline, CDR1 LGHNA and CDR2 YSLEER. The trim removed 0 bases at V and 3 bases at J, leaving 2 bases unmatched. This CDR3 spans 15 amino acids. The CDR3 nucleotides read TGCGCCAGCAGCCAAGATGGGACTAGCGACTACGAGCAGTACTTC. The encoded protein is CASSQDGTSDYEQYF.

This CDR3 reads CASSEGGRANTEAFF. In nucleotides, the CDR3 is TGTGCCAGCAGTGAAGGGGGCAGGGCGAACACTGAAGCTTTCTTT. V is TRBV6-1 and J is TRBJ1-1; a possible D gene is TRBD1 (5 bases). The germline gives CDR1 MNHNS, CDR2 SASEGT. The CDR3 spans 15 residues. V lost 1 base and J lost 1, with 10 bases in between.

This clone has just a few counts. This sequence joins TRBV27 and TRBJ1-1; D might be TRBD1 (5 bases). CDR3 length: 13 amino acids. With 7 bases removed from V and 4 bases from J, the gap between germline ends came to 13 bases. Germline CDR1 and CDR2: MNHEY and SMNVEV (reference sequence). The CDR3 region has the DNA TGTGCCAGCAAGGGGAGGGAGGGCACTGAAGCTTTCTTT. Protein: CASKGREGTEAFF.

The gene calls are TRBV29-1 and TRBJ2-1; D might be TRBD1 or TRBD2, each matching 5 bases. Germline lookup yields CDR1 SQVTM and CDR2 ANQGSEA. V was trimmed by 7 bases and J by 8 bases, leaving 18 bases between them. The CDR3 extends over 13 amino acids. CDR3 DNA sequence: TGCAGCGCCCTAGGGCTTGAGGGGTATGAGCAGTTCTTC. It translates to CSALGLEGYEQFF.

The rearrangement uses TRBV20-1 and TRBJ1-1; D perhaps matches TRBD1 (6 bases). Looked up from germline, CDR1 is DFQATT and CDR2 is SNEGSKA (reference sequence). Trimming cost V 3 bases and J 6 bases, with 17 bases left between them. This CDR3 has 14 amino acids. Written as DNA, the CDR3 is TGCAGTGCTAGTGAGGACAGTCGATCGGCTGAAGCTTTCTTT. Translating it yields CSASEDSRSAEAFF.